This T cell receptor (beta chain) was identified during a study of CD8+ T cells in alopecia areata. Study-level information: Oral tofacitinib, 5 to 10 mg twice daily, was given in an open-label trial.

cDNA serving as the sequencing template came from extracted, reverse transcribed RNA. Sequencing was performed with immunoSEQ multiplex PCR; in TCRdb, only in-frame clones are kept and a portion is missing. The data hold about 200,000 clones, with around three fifths observed a single time. This sample's treatment: oral pan-JAK inhibitor, 5-10 mg twice daily. Researchers gathered lesional scalp punch biopsies and peripheral blood from patients with alopecia areata. Notes on the study in general: Many expanded lesional clones remained in scalp and blood on tofacitinib.

This clone was counted once. What it binds is not known. This sequence originates from a human donor with alopecia areata. The material was CD4+ T cells sorted from blood, obtained at week 4, from a patient treated with tofacitinib.

Written as DNA, the CDR3 is TGTGCCAGCAGCTTAAGCGGGGGTACACTCCGGACAGATACGCAGTATTTT. Translated, it gives CASSLSGGTLRTDTQYF. This chain connects TRBV7-9 to TRBJ2-3; 8 bases agree with TRBD2. The trim removed 2 bases at V and 3 bases at J, leaving 10 bases unmatched. This CDR3 has 17 amino acids. Germline values: CDR1 SEHNR, CDR2 FQNEAQ (reference sequence).